A single sample is the source of the 2 T cell receptor beta chains below, sequenced in a study of blood T cell repertoires in COVID-19. The assay was immunoSEQ multiplex PCR, and TCRdb's table has in-frame clones only and misses some. Here the sample spans about 130,000 clones, approximately 86% being singletons. The sequencing input was peripheral blood. The receptor set was obtained from a woman in her forties or fifties who had recovered from COVID-19.

The chain employs TRBV4-2 and TRBJ1-2, with D perhaps matching TRBD1 (5 bases). The CDR3 sequence is 14 residues long. Germline V lookup: CDR1 LGHNA, CDR2 YNFKEQ. Trimming left V 5 bases short and J 4 bases short, with 14 bases between. The CDR3 region is CASSARRGIYGYTF. The CDR3 nucleotides read TGTGCCAGCAGCGCCCGGCGGGGGATCTATGGCTACACCTTC.

V is TRBV28 and J is TRBJ2-5; tentatively, D is TRBD2 (6 bases). Germline CDR1 reads MDHEN; CDR2 reads SYDVKM. Trimming pared 4 bases from V and 2 bases from J, leaving 11 bases between. The CDR3 sequence is 14 residues long. CDR3 nucleotide sequence: TGTGCCAGCAGTTCGGCGGCGGGGCAAGAGACCCAGTACTTC. Amino acid sequence: CASSSAAGQETQYF.